The TCR beta chain under discussion was sequenced for a study of T-cell memory formation after mild COVID-19. Study overall: TCR clusters were mostly donor specific.

This clonotype showed up many times. Its cognate antigen is unknown. Study results and caveats: CD4+ bias marked clones expanding day 15 to 37, unlike balanced contracting clones. The SARS-CoV-2 specificity of second-wave clones reaching peak at day 37 remained unverified.

Trimming cost V 0 bases and J 5 bases; bases outside gene matches: 5. This CDR3 is built from 15 residues. In germline, CDR1 is MNHEY, CDR2 SMNVEV (reference sequence). Researchers used 5'RACE with constant-segment primers to make TCR alpha and TCR beta cDNA libraries that carry sample barcodes and UMIs. TCRdb called the 5' RACE reads again in MiXCR, with one record for every CDR3 protein. The sample consists of 350,000 to 450,000 distinct CDR3 sequences, 25% to 30% of them appearing once. The sample taken for sequencing was PBMCs or a T cell subset sorted from them (not recorded which). This clonotype was obtained from an adult woman who had mild COVID-19 (a few samples of this study predate the infection). Cell type and time point are not known. The chain links TRBV27 to TRBJ2-3; 7 nucleotides match TRBD2. CDR3 amino acids: CASSLSAGVLDTQYF. CDR3 in DNA: TGTGCCAGCAGTTTATCTGCGGGAGTGTTAGATACGCAGTATTTT.